This paragraph reports one T cell receptor (beta chain). The target antigen is unknown. The CDR3 loop spans 18 amino acids. The V segment lost 1 base and the J segment 5 bases; nucleotides outside the gene matches: 9. Germline lookup yields CDR1 SEHNR and CDR2 FQNEAQ (reference sequence). The data were obtained in a study of cytomegalovirus exposure and HLA in healthy donors. Whole-study findings and limits: There were reportedly fewer N-insertions in an Asian-associated ancestry cluster than the approximately 670-donor mean, in a later analysis. Using a false discovery rate of 0.05, a later analysis showed that 15,000 to 20,000 TCR beta sequences were associated with HLA alleles. Data from an earlier analysis indicated that most TCR beta V segments were productive either about 87% or about 30% of the time.

It was with 60 Vbeta and 13 Jbeta primers that the PCR ran. This table comes from immunoSEQ multiplex PCR, and its TCRdb copy is limited to in-frame clones, with some not included. The sample has roughly 110,000 clones, roughly two thirds seen once. The sequence was collected from a man aged 18-30 years in good health and CMV-seropositive. The rearrangement joins TRBV7-9 to TRBJ2-5; 14 positions agree with TRBD2. Sequencing was done on a sample of PBMCs. The CDR3 DNA reads TGTGCCAGCAGCTTAGGTCGGACTAGCGGGGGGACTGGGGAGACCCAGTACTTC. It translates to CASSLGRTSGGTGETQYF. The whole variable domain, remainder taken from reference TRBV7-9 and TRBJ2-5, is DTGVSQNPRHKITKRGQNVTFRCDPISEHNRLYWYRQTLGQGPEFLTYFQNEAQLEKSRLLSDRFSAERPKGSFSTLEIQRTEQGDSAMYLCASSLGRTSGGTGETQYFGPGTRLLVL.